A single sample is the source of the 21 T cell receptor beta chains below, sequenced in a study of blood T cell repertoires in COVID-19. Here immunoSEQ multiplex PCR was the method, and the copy in TCRdb shows in-frame clones only, minus some. The data show around 72,000 clones, about 87% seen once. The sequenced sample was peripheral blood. These receptors were obtained from a woman aged 45 to 65 with acute or convalescent COVID-19.

This clone turned up a few times. The V call is TRBV27, the J call TRBJ2-3; D is unresolved. V lost 3 bases to trimming and J lost 0 bases, with 13 bases between them. The germline gives CDR1 MNHEY, CDR2 SMNVEV (reference sequence). CDR3 length equals 16 residues. CDR3 sequence reads: CASSFVAAKSTDTQYF. Written as DNA, the CDR3 is TGTGCCAGCAGTTTCGTGGCTGCCAAGAGCACAGATACGCAGTATTTT.

The chain carries TRBV6-6 and TRBJ2-7, with TRBD1 identical over 8 bases. The V gene end was trimmed by 10 bases and the J gene end by 5 bases; junction bases not matched to a gene: 13. CDR3 length equals 14 residues. The V gene's germline CDR1 is MNHNY and CDR2 SVGAGI (reference sequence). CDR3 in DNA: TGTGCCATCAAGGGATCGGACAGGGTCCACGAGCAGTACTTC. Its protein is CAIKGSDRVHEQYF.

The chain joins TRBV3-1 (or the pseudogene TRBV3-2) to TRBJ2-4; 7 bases line up with TRBD1. CDR1 LGHDT and CDR2 YNNKEL come from the germline V gene (reference sequence). This CDR3 has 14 amino acids. Trimming took 2 bases from V and 9 from J; bases not matched to a gene: 7. The CDR3 sequence: CASSQNRGPGIQYF. CDR3 coding DNA: TGTGCCAGCAGCCAAAACAGGGGACCGGGCATTCAGTACTTC.

This clone was counted once. This sequence joins TRBV7-9 and TRBJ1-6; D may be TRBD1 (5 bases). There are 15 residues in the CDR3. The germline CDR1 and CDR2 sequences are SEHNR and FQNEAQ (reference sequence). Between the trimmed V and J ends, which lost 8 bases and 7 bases, there was a span of 18 bases. This CDR3 reads CASQRGGALNSPLHF. CDR3 in DNA: TGTGCCAGCCAGAGGGGCGGGGCACTGAATTCACCCCTCCACTTT.

The gene calls are TRBV9 and TRBJ2-1, with a tentative D call TRBD1 (5 bases). Germline lookup yields CDR1 SGDLS and CDR2 YYNGEE. The CDR3 totals 15 residues. Trimming removed 0 bases from V and 6 bases from J, with 13 bases in between. CDR3 protein: CASSVAPTQGNEQFF. DNA of the CDR3: TGTGCCAGCAGCGTAGCACCGACCCAGGGCAATGAGCAGTTCTTC.

The J gene is TRBJ2-1, the V gene TRBV25-1; D possibly corresponds to TRBD2 (6 bases). CDR1 and CDR2 from the germline V gene are MGHDK and SYGVNS. This CDR3 is 14 amino acids long. V lost 8 bases to trimming and J lost 2 bases, with 13 bases between them. The CDR3 here is CASRGMSPYNEQFF. The CDR3 DNA is TGTGCCAGCCGGGGGATGAGCCCCTACAATGAGCAGTTCTTC. Filled out from reference TRBV25-1 and TRBJ2-1, the complete variable domain reads EADIYQTPRYLVIGTGKKITLECSQTMGHDKMYWYQQDPGMELHLIHYSYGVNSTEKGDLSSESTVSRIRTEHFPLTLESARPSHTSQYLCASRGMSPYNEQFFGPGTRLTVL.

Only one count was recorded for this clone. The chain has TRBV6-1 and TRBJ2-7; 7 bases agree with TRBD1. The V segment lost 0 bases and the J segment 3 bases; nucleotides outside the gene matches: 8. This CDR3 has 16 residues. Per germline, CDR1 MNHNS and CDR2 SASEGT. Here the CDR3 reads CASSEAQQGTRYEQYF. CDR3 nucleotides: TGTGCCAGCAGTGAAGCCCAACAGGGGACCCGCTACGAGCAGTACTTC.

The genes are TRBV9 and TRBJ1-3; tentatively, D is TRBD1 (6 bases). This CDR3 has 17 residues. Germline V CDR1 and CDR2: SGDLS, YYNGEE. Trimming cost V 0 bases and J 0 bases, with 13 bases left between them. For the CDR3, the DNA is TGTGCCAGCAGCGTAGCGGGGGGGGGCAGCTCTGGAAACACCATATATTTT. Its protein is CASSVAGGGSSGNTIYF.

This rearrangement joins TRBV5-8 to TRBJ1-4; no clear D. Per the germline V gene, CDR1 is SGHTS and CDR2 is YDEGEE. The CDR3 loop spans 16 amino acids. V lost 4 bases and J lost 5, with 18 bases in between. The chain's CDR3 is CASSGRPVGENEKLFF. Here the CDR3 DNA reads TGTGCCAGCAGCGGCCGGCCCGTCGGGGAAAATGAAAAACTGTTTTTT.

This chain uses TRBV19 with TRBJ2-1, with a tentative D call TRBD1 (6 bases). V lost 7 bases and J 4 bases, leaving 11 bases between the germline ends. Germline-derived CDR1 and CDR2 are LNHDA and SQIVND (reference sequence). The CDR3 extends over 13 amino acids. The CDR3, as DNA: TGTGCCAGTAAGGACAGCCTGTACAATGAGCAGTTCTTC. Protein sequence: CASKDSLYNEQFF.

The V gene is TRBV5-1, the J gene TRBJ1-1; 10 nucleotides match TRBD1. V was pared by 0 bases and J by 1 base, with 3 bases of the junction left unmatched. The CDR3 loop spans 16 amino acids. CDR1 and CDR2 from the germline V gene are SGHRS and YFSETQ. The CDR3 loop is CASSLGTGGENTEAFF. The CDR3 DNA reads as TGCGCCAGCAGCTTGGGGACAGGGGGTGAGAACACTGAAGCTTTCTTT.

V usage is TRBV11-2 and J usage is TRBJ1-4; possible D gene TRBD1, 5 bases. This CDR3 spans 13 amino acids. Germline V gene lookup returns CDR1 SGHAT and CDR2 FQNNGV. The ends were cut back, 5 bases at V and 5 bases at J, with 9 bases in the middle. DNA for the CDR3: TGTGCCAGCAGCGGGGGGGAAAATGAAAAACTGTTTTTT. Its protein is CASSGGENEKLFF.

This chain uses TRBV28 with TRBJ1-5; D unclear. Between the trimmed V and J ends, which lost 5 bases and 7 bases, there was a span of 15 bases. CDR1 and CDR2 from the germline V gene are MDHEN and SYDVKM. This CDR3 contains 14 residues. CDR3 protein: CASSKAPDKQPQHF. DNA of the CDR3: TGTGCCAGCAGTAAGGCCCCAGACAAACAGCCCCAGCATTTT.

The chain couples TRBV7-8 to TRBJ1-1, with D unresolved. Germline V gene lookup returns CDR1 SGHVS and CDR2 FQNEAQ. V shed 6 bases and J shed 2 bases, with 10 bases lying between them. CDR3 length: 13 residues. The CDR3 loop is CASRTGSNTEAFF. Written as DNA, the CDR3 is TGTGCCAGCAGAACGGGTTCCAACACTGAAGCTTTCTTT.

This chain uses TRBV28 with TRBJ1-2; D may be TRBD1 (5 bases). The CDR3 runs 13 residues. The V and J ends lost 2 bases and 7 bases respectively, with 11 bases between them. Germline CDR1 reads MDHEN; CDR2 reads SYDVKM. The CDR3: CASSLLGAGGYTF. The CDR3 region has the DNA TGTGCCAGCAGTTTACTAGGGGCTGGTGGCTACACCTTC.

The chain combines TRBV19 with TRBJ2-7, with TRBD1 matching over 7 bases. The CDR3 consists of 13 residues. CDR1 and CDR2 from the germline V gene are LNHDA and SQIVND (reference sequence). V shed 7 bases and J 5 bases; nucleotides not matched to a gene: 8. CDR3 sequence (DNA): TGTGCCAGTAACCCGGGGACAGAACACGAGCAGTACTTC. This encodes CASNPGTEHEQYF.

V is TRBV6-1 and J is TRBJ1-5; the D is unclear. The germline V gene encodes CDR1 MNHNS and CDR2 SASEGT. This CDR3 region has 15 residues. V lost 2 bases and J 2 bases, leaving 10 bases between the germline ends. CDR3 nucleotides: TGTGCCAGCAGTGAACGGGTGTTTGGCAATCAGCCCCAGCATTTT. It encodes CASSERVFGNQPQHF.

CDR3 DNA: TGTGCCAGCAGTTTTAGTACTGGTGAGCAGTTCTTC. This encodes CASSFSTGEQFF. J is TRBJ2-1 and V is TRBV12-3 or TRBV12-4, with D unresolved. V lost 3 bases and J lost 9, with 9 bases in between. The length of the CDR3 is 12 residues.

The rearrangement joins TRBV28 to TRBJ2-7; TRBD2 is a possible D gene (6 bases). Trimming pared 6 bases from V and 5 bases from J, leaving 20 bases between. Looked up from germline, CDR1 is MDHEN and CDR2 is SYDVKM. The CDR3 is made up of 15 amino acids. DNA for the CDR3: TGTGCCAGCAGGGGGGGATATGGGGCGGAAGACGAGCAGTACTTC. It codes for CASRGGYGAEDEQYF.

The rearrangement uses TRBV9 and TRBJ2-7; 8 positions match TRBD2. V was pared by 0 bases and J by 3 bases, with 5 bases of the junction left unmatched. There are 15 residues in the CDR3. Germline CDR1 SGDLS, CDR2 YYNGEE. The CDR3 nucleotides read TGTGCCAGCAGCGTAGCGAGCGGGAGTAACTACGAGCAGTACTTC. This codes for CASSVASGSNYEQYF.

The chain couples TRBV10-1 to TRBJ1-2, with D uncertain. The germline V and J ends were trimmed by 3 bases and 4 bases, with 9 bases remaining between them. Looked up from germline, CDR1 is WNHNN and CDR2 is SYGVQD (reference sequence). The CDR3 totals 13 residues. CDR3 loop: CASSDSGPYGYTF. As DNA, the CDR3 is TGCGCCAGCAGTGATTCAGGTCCCTATGGCTACACCTTC.